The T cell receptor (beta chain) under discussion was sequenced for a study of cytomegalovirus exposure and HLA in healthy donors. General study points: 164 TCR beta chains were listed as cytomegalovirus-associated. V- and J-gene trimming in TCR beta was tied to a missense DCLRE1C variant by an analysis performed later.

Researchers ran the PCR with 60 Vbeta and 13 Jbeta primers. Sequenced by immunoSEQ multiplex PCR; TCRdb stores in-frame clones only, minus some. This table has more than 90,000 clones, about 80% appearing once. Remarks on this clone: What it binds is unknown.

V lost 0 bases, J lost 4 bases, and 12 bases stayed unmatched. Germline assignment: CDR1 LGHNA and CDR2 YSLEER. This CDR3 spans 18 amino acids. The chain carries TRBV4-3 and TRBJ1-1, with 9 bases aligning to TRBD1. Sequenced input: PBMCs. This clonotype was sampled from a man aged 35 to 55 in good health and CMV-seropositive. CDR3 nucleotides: TGCGCCAGCAGCCAAGATAGGGGGACAGGGTACGGGAGCACTGAAGCTTTCTTT. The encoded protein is CASSQDRGTGYGSTEAFF.